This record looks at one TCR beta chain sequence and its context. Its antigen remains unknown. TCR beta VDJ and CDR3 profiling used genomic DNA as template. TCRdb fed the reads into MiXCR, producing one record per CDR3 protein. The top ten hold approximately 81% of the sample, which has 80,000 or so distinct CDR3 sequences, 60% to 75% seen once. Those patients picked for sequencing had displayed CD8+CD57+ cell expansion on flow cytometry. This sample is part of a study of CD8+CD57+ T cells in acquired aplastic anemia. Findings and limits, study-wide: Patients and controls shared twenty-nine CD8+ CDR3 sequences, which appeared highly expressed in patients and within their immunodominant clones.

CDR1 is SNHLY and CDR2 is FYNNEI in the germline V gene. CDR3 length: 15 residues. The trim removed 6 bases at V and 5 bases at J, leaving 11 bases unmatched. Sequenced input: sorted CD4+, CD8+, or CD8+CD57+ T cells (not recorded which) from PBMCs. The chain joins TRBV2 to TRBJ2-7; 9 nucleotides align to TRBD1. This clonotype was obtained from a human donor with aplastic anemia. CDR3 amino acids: CASRPGTGITHEQYF. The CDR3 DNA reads TGTGCCAGCAGACCCGGGACAGGGATCACTCACGAGCAGTACTTC.